Ten or more counts support the clone carrying this TCR beta chain. Its antigen is unknown. This sample is drawn from a study of T-cell reconstitution after alpha-beta-depleted transplantation in children. Study observations and caveats: At day 60, the high TCRbeta diversity found in some patients originated from recipient T cells and thymic progenitors that had survived. The main origin of T-cell counts and diversity one year after transplant was newly produced T cells. Several hundred rapidly expanded clones from non-depleted graft cells reportedly supplied alpha-beta T cells about two months post-transplant.

Preparation of the TCRbeta library involved a method that used unique molecular identifiers. Each CDR3 protein gets one entry after TCRdb re-called the PCR reads with MiXCR. Of about 3,700 distinct CDR3 sequences in the sample, 24% are singletons; the top ten hold 50% to 75%. Losses at the gene ends were 5 bases for V and 1 base for J; bases not matched to a gene: 2. The germline V gene has CDR1 SGHTA and CDR2 FQGNSA. The CDR3 length is 15 residues. The clonotype comes from a boy under three years old who had a stem cell transplant for acute myeloid leukemia, so the T cells may come from the graft donor. Specimen: PBMCs, mostly from graft donor cells, collected 60 days after TCRalphabeta/CD19-depleted stem cell transplant. The V and J genes are TRBV7-2 and TRBJ2-6, with 7 positions matching TRBD2. This CDR3 is CASSPRGSGANVLTF. The CDR3 region has the DNA TGTGCCAGCAGCCCGCGGGGGTCTGGGGCCAACGTCCTGACTTTC.